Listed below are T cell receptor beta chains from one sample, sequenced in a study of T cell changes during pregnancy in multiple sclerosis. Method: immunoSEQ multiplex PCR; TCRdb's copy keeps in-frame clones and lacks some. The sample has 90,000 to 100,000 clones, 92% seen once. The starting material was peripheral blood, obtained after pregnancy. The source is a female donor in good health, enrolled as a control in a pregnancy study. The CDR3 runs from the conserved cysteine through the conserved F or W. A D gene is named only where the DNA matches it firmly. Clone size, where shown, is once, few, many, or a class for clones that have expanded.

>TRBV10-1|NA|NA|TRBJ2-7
TGCGCCAGCAGTGAGTCATTCCCGGGGGACGAGCAGTACTTC
CASSESFPGDEQYF
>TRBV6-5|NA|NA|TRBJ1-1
TGTGCCAGCTTCCCGGGACTCTGGAACACTGAAGCTTTCTTT
CASFPGLWNTEAFF
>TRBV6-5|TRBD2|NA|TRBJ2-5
TGTGCCAGCAGTTATCGACTAGCGGGGGGACAAGAGACCCAGTACTTC
CASSYRLAGGQETQYF
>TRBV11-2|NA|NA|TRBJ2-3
TGTGCCAGCAGCTTAGTCTCCGATACGCAGTATTTT
CASSLVSDTQYF
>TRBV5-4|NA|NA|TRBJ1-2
TGTGCCAGCAGCACCTTGGACAGTAACTATGGCTACACCTTC
CASSTLDSNYGYTF
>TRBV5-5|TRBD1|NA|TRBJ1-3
TGTGCCAGCAGCTTGAGACAGGGGAATTTAGTGGGAGGAAACACCATATATTTT
CASSLRQGNLVGGNTIYF
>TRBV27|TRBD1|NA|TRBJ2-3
TGTGCCAGCAGGAACCGGGACAGGGTTGCAGATACGCAGTATTTT
CASRNRDRVADTQYF
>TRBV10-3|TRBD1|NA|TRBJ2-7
TGTGCCATCAGGTCGGGACAGGGAGGTACCTACGAGCAGTACTTC
CAIRSGQGGTYEQYF
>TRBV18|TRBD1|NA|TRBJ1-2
TGTGCCAGCTCATCGGACAGGGTGTATGGCTACACCTTC
CASSSDRVYGYTF
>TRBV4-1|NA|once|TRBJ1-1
TGCGCCAGCAGCCGGGGAGCGGGGGGCACTGAAGCTTTCTTT
CASSRGAGGTEAFF
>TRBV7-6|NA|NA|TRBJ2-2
TGTGCCAGCAGCTTAGCCGGGGGAGCGAACACCGGGGAGCTGTTTTTT
CASSLAGGANTGELFF
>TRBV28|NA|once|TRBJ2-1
TGTGCCAGCAGTTTGACCGTCGGGGAGCAGTTCTTC
CASSLTVGEQFF
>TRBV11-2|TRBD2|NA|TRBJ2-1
TGTGCCAGCGGTGGACTAGCGGGGGCCGAACCCTACAATGAGCAGTTCTTC
CASGGLAGAEPYNEQFF
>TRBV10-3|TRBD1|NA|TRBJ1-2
TGTGCCATCAGTGACACAGGGGGCCGTGGCTACACCTTC
CAISDTGGRGYTF
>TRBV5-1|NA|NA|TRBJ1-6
TGCGCCAGCAGCTTGGTAGGGGAGGGATTTTCACCCCTCCACTTT
CASSLVGEGFSPLHF
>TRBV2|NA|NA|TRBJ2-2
TGTGCCAGCAGCCCCTCTTTCCCGGACCCGGGGAAGGTCACCGGGGAGCTGTTTTTT
CASSPSFPDPGKVTGELFF
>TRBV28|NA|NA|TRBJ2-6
TGTGCCAGCGTCCGGTCCTGGGGGGCCAACGTCCTGACTTTC
CASVRSWGANVLTF
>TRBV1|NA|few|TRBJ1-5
TGCACCAGCAGCCACAGAGACAGGGGAGGAAAAGAGCCCCAGCATTTT
CTSSHRDRGGKEPQHF
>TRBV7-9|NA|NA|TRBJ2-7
TGTGCCAGCAGTTATGACAGGAGCGAGCAGTACTTC
CASSYDRSEQYF
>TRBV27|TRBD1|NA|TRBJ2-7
TGTGCCAGCAGTTTAAGGACAGGGGGCTACGAGCAGTACTTC
CASSLRTGGYEQYF
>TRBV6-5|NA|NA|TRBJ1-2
TGTGCCAGCAGTCTCGTGACAGGAGCTAACTATGGCTACACCTTC
CASSLVTGANYGYTF
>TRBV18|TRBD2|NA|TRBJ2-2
TGTGCCAGCTCATCCCTGGGTAGCGGGACTCAAACCGGGGAGCTGTTTTTT
CASSSLGSGTQTGELFF
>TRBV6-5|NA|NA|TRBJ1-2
TGTGCCAGCAGTTACGCTGACTTACCATATGGCTACACCTTC
CASSYADLPYGYTF
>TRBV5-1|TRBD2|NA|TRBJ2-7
TGCGCCAGCAGCTGGACCCGGACTAGCGGGGGCCCCGGATACGAGCAGTACTTC
CASSWTRTSGGPGYEQYF
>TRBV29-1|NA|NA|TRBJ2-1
TGCAGCGTCGAGGACAGAGACCCCCACAATGAGCAGTTCTTC
CSVEDRDPHNEQFF
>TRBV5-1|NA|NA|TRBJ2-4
TGCGCCAGCGCGCGGTCGGGCATTCAGTACTTC
CASARSGIQYF
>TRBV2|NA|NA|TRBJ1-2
TGTGCCAGCACTGTGTTGAGTGGCTACACCTTC
CASTVLSGYTF
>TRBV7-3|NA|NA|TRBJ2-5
TGTGCCAGCAGTGCGACAACTCGAGAGACCCAGTACTTC
CASSATTRETQYF
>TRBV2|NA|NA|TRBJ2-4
TGTGCCAGCAGGGCTCAGGGGTTATTACTCGTAGCCAAAAACATTCAGTACTTC
CASRAQGLLLVAKNIQYF
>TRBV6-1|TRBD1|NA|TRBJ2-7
TGTGCCAGCAGCGGTCGACAGGGTTACTCCTACGAGCAGTACTTC
CASSGRQGYSYEQYF
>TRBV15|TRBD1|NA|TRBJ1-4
TGTGCCACCAGCAGGGGGACAGGGGAGGAAAAACTGTTTTTT
CATSRGTGEEKLFF
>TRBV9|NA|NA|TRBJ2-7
TGTGCCAGCAGCGTAGGTCCAGGGAACGAGCAGTACTTC
CASSVGPGNEQYF
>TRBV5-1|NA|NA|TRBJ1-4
TGCGCCAGCAGCTTGGGCCCGGTCCCTAATGAAAAACTGTTTTTT
CASSLGPVPNEKLFF
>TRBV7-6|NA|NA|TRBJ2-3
TGTGCCAGCAGCCCCGGTGGTAGCGGAAGCACAGATACGCAGTATTTT
CASSPGGSGSTDTQYF
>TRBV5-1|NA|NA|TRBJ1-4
TGCGCCAGCAGCGCTAGACAGACTACTAATGAAAAACTGTTTTTT
CASSARQTTNEKLFF
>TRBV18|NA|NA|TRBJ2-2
TGTGCCAGCTCACCAATTAGCGTACAGAACACCGGGGAGCTGTTTTTT
CASSPISVQNTGELFF
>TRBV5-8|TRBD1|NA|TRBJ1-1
TGTGCCAGCAGCGACGGGACAGGGAACACTGAAGCTTTCTTT
CASSDGTGNTEAFF
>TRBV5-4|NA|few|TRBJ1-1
TGTGCCAGCAGCTTAGGAGGGTTGAACACTGAAGCTTTCTTT
CASSLGGLNTEAFF
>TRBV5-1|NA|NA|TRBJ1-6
TGCGCCAGCAGCTGGACAGATACAAATTCACCCCTCCACTTT
CASSWTDTNSPLHF
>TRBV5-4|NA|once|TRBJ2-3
TGTGCCAGCAGCTCTTTATTAGACACAGATACGCAGTATTTT
CASSSLLDTDTQYF
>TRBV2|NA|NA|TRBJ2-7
TGTGCCAGCAGTGAAGGGCAGGGTAAGACCTACGAGCAGTACTTC
CASSEGQGKTYEQYF
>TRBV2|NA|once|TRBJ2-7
TGTGCCAGCAGAATGAATACTGAGCAGTACTTC
CASRMNTEQYF
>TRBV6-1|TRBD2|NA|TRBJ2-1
TGTGCCAGCAGCCGACTAGCAGAGAACTACAATGAGCAGTTCTTC
CASSRLAENYNEQFF
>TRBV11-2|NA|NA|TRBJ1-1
TGTGCCAGCAGCTTAGTCCGGGGGTGGAACACTGAAGCTTTCTTT
CASSLVRGWNTEAFF
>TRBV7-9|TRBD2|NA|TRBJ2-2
TGTGCCAGCAGCTTACTAGCGGGAGCCGGGGAGCTGTTTTTT
CASSLLAGAGELFF
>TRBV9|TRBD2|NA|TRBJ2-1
TGTGCCAGCAGCCCCCGACTAGCGGGAGTATTCAGGCCCTACAATGAGCAGTTCTTC
CASSPRLAGVFRPYNEQFF
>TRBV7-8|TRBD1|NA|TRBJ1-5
TGTGCCAGCAGCTTAGGAGGGGGCGGTCAGCCCCAGCATTTT
CASSLGGGGQPQHF
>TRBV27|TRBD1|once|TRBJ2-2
TGTGCCAGCTTATCCGGGACAGAGAACACCGGGGAGCTGTTTTTT
CASLSGTENTGELFF